This is a list of T cell receptor beta chains from one sample in a study of shared clonotypes between healthy human individuals. Profiled with immunoSEQ multiplex PCR; TCRdb holds only in-frame clones, not every one. This repertoire shows some 350,000 clones, approximately 79% found once; its top ten account for about 9.3%. Sample: memory CD4+ T cells sorted from blood. These receptors originate from a man between 25 and 39 years old in good health. The CDR3 runs from the conserved cysteine through the conserved F or W. D genes are given only for firm matches. Where a row states a size, it is once, few, many or the class of an expanded clone; other rows omit it.

clone_size cdr3_length d_call j_call v_call cdr3_aa cdr3_nt
- 16 TRBD2 TRBJ2-3 TRBV7-9 CASSFIAGEIANTQYF TGTGCCAGCAGCTTTATAGCGGGAGAGATCGCGAATACGCAGTATTTT
- 13 - TRBJ1-5 TRBV7-6 CASSQTGLQPQHF TGTGCCAGCAGCCAGACAGGATTACAGCCCCAGCATTTT
- 16 TRBD1 TRBJ1-5 TRBV28 CASSLPPGQGFQPQHF TGTGCCAGCAGTTTACCTCCCGGACAGGGGTTTCAGCCCCAGCATTTT
few 14 TRBD1 TRBJ2-3 TRBV30 CAWGNRGLTDTQYF TGTGCCTGGGGGAACAGGGGGCTCACAGATACGCAGTATTTT
- 10 - TRBJ1-4 TRBV27 CASIGEKLFF TGTGCCAGCATAGGTGAAAAACTGTTTTTT
- 17 TRBD2 TRBJ2-4 TRBV15 CATSRESGGRAKNIQYF TGTGCCACCAGCAGAGAGTCAGGCGGGAGGGCCAAAAACATTCAGTACTTC
once 14 - TRBJ1-5 TRBV7-8 CASSSTGTNQPQHF TGTGCCAGCAGCTCCACAGGGACCAATCAGCCCCAGCATTTT
- 16 TRBD1 TRBJ2-7 TRBV25-1 CASSEEGQGGTYEQYF TGTGCCAGCAGTGAAGAAGGACAGGGTGGAACCTACGAGCAGTACTTC
- 13 - TRBJ2-3 TRBV5-1 CASSSAPSDTQYF TGCGCCAGCAGCTCAGCCCCGTCAGATACGCAGTATTTT
- 13 - TRBJ2-3 TRBV9 CASSFRVTDTQYF TGTGCCAGCAGCTTTAGGGTAACAGATACGCAGTATTTT
few 14 TRBD2 TRBJ2-3 TRBV19 CASSTSGSTDTQYF TGTGCCAGTAGTACTAGCGGCAGCACAGATACGCAGTATTTT
- 13 - TRBJ1-1 TRBV2 CASSAGLNTEAFF TGTGCCAGCAGTGCAGGGCTGAACACTGAAGCTTTCTTT
- 16 - TRBJ2-7 TRBV2 CASSVERTRESYEQYF TGTGCCAGCAGTGTGGAGAGGACAAGGGAGAGCTACGAGCAGTACTTC
- 14 - TRBJ2-7 TRBV6-5 CASSYSDGGTEQYF TGTGCCAGCAGTTACTCGGATGGAGGGACTGAGCAGTACTTC
few 15 - TRBJ1-5 TRBV7-2 CASSLRWQVNQPQHF TGTGCCAGCAGCTTACGGTGGCAGGTCAATCAGCCCCAGCATTTT
- 15 - TRBJ2-3 TRBV18 CASSPQGGITDTQYF TGTGCCAGCTCACCCCAGGGGGGGATCACAGATACGCAGTATTTT
- 13 TRBD2 TRBJ2-1 TRBV29-1 CGVEASGSFVQFF TGCGGCGTTGAAGCTAGCGGGAGTTTTGTGCAGTTCTTC
few 14 - TRBJ2-7 TRBV28 CASSPPGVSVEQYF TGTGCCAGCAGTCCGCCGGGAGTAAGCGTCGAGCAGTACTTC
- 14 TRBD2 TRBJ2-7 TRBV27 CASGPGLALGPQYF TGTGCCAGCGGTCCGGGACTAGCGCTAGGCCCGCAGTACTTC
- 12 - TRBJ2-3 TRBV29-1 CSGDGGTDTQYF TGCAGCGGGGACGGGGGCACAGATACGCAGTATTTT
- 15 - TRBJ2-3 TRBV29-1 CSLQTGQYPTDTQYF TGCAGCCTCCAGACAGGACAATACCCCACAGATACGCAGTATTTT
- 16 TRBD1 TRBJ2-3 TRBV5-4 CASSQGGTGSTDTQYF TGTGCCAGCAGCCAGGGCGGGACAGGGAGCACAGATACGCAGTATTTT
- 12 TRBD1 TRBJ2-7 TRBV5-1 CASSRDSLEQYF TGCGCCAGCAGCCGGGACAGCCTCGAGCAGTACTTC
- 17 TRBD2 TRBJ2-4 TRBV4-3 CASSQRLAGGAKNIQYF TGCGCCAGCAGCCAAAGACTAGCGGGAGGAGCCAAAAACATTCAGTACTTC
- 16 - TRBJ2-3 TRBV18 CASSRLQGGGTDTQYF TGTGCCAGCTCGCGATTACAGGGTGGGGGCACAGATACGCAGTATTTT
- 15 - TRBJ1-1 TRBV7-2 CASSLQTGWDTEAFF TGTGCCAGCAGCTTACAAACAGGGTGGGATACTGAAGCTTTCTTT
- 16 TRBD1 TRBJ2-5 TRBV6-5 CASSSDRARLGETQYF TGTGCCAGCAGTTCGGACAGGGCTCGGTTGGGAGAGACCCAGTACTTC
- 15 TRBD1 TRBJ1-3 TRBV6-5 CATERTGGYGNTIYF TGTGCCACCGAAAGGACAGGGGGATATGGAAACACCATATATTTT
- 13 - TRBJ1-1 TRBV7-9 CACSGQGGTEAFF TGTGCCTGCTCGGGGCAGGGCGGGACTGAAGCTTTCTTT
- 14 TRBD2 TRBJ2-1 TRBV29-1 CSGGWLAGDDEQFF TGCAGCGGAGGCTGGCTAGCGGGTGACGATGAGCAGTTCTTC
once 15 TRBD2 TRBJ2-7 TRBV27 CASRFNGGSSYEQYF TGTGCCAGCAGGTTCAACGGGGGGAGTTCCTACGAGCAGTACTTC
- 16 - TRBJ2-7 TRBV25-1 CASSSSRDTGSYEQYF TGTGCCAGCAGCAGCAGCCGGGACACCGGCTCCTACGAGCAGTACTTC
- 17 TRBD2 TRBJ2-1 TRBV18 CASSMRRGSGDYNEQFF TGTGCCAGCTCCATGCGCCGGGGTAGCGGGGACTACAATGAGCAGTTCTTC
- 13 - TRBJ1-1 TRBV6-1 CASSDGAWAWAFF TGTGCCAGCAGCGATGGCGCCTGGGCTTGGGCTTTCTTT
once 15 - TRBJ2-7 TRBV7-7 CASSLGLSSSYEQYF TGTGCTAGCAGCTTAGGTCTGTCTAGCTCCTACGAGCAGTACTTC
- 15 - TRBJ2-6 TRBV5-6 CASRRWGSGANVLTF TGTGCCAGCAGGAGATGGGGCTCTGGGGCCAACGTCCTGACTTTC
- 15 TRBD1 TRBJ2-1 TRBV27 CASSLTGTGRFEQFF TGTGCCAGCAGTTTAACCGGGACAGGGCGCTTTGAGCAGTTCTTC
few 17 TRBD2 TRBJ2-5 TRBV5-1 CASSLGASGSLQETQYF TGCGCCAGCAGCTTGGGGGCTAGCGGGAGCCTTCAAGAGACCCAGTACTTC
- 14 - TRBJ2-5 TRBV5-6 CASSLSELKETQYF TGTGCCAGCAGCTTGTCCGAGTTAAAAGAGACCCAGTACTTC
- 18 - TRBJ1-2 TRBV27 CATSRGGLRGRLQYGYTF TGTGCCACCTCCCGGGGTGGCCTCAGAGGGAGGCTCCAGTATGGCTACACCTTC
- 13 - TRBJ1-1 TRBV7-9 CASSFVGDTEAFF TGTGCCAGCAGCTTTGTCGGGGACACTGAAGCTTTCTTT
- 15 - TRBJ2-1 TRBV14 CASSPPQPSYNEQFF TGTGCCAGCAGCCCTCCCCAGCCATCCTACAATGAGCAGTTCTTC
once 15 - TRBJ2-7 TRBV5-4 CASSLIERGRNEQYF TGTGCCAGCAGCTTGATTGAGAGAGGGAGGAACGAGCAGTACTTC
few 16 TRBD2 TRBJ2-1 TRBV19 CASTHGASGASAEQFF TGTGCCAGTACCCATGGGGCTAGCGGGGCCTCCGCTGAGCAGTTCTTC
- 15 TRBD1 TRBJ2-7 TRBV28 CASSLGGQTPSEQYF TGTGCCAGCAGTTTAGGGGGACAGACCCCTTCCGAGCAGTACTTC
few 11 - TRBJ2-7 TRBV18 CASSDSHEQYF TGTGCCAGCTCAGATAGCCACGAGCAGTACTTC
many 14 - TRBJ2-7 TRBV4-1 CASSLGRRGDEQYF TGCGCCAGCAGCCTCGGACGCAGGGGAGACGAGCAGTACTTC
few 13 - TRBJ2-5 TRBV4-2 CASSQDIGETQYF TGTGCCAGCAGCCAAGATATAGGGGAGACCCAGTACTTC
- 15 - TRBJ2-7 TRBV5-4 CASSLQGTRGGEQYF TGTGCCAGCAGCTTGCAGGGGACACGAGGAGGCGAGCAGTACTTC
- 13 - TRBJ2-3 TRBV7-8 CASSLAITDTQYF TGTGCCAGCAGCTTAGCTATCACAGATACGCAGTATTTT
once 14 - TRBJ2-7 TRBV5-1 CASSLNGTSNEQYF TGCGCCAGCAGCTTAAACGGGACTTCCAACGAGCAGTACTTC